This is a list of T cell receptor beta chains from one sample in a study of CD8 T cells in ankylosing spondylitis. TCRdb recomputed calls from the 5' RACE reads with MiXCR, one row per CDR3 protein. The repertoire holds approximately 300,000 distinct CDR3 sequences, with 6.5% to 10% as singletons. The sequenced sample consisted of blood, either unsorted or a sorted T cell fraction (not recorded which). The receptor source for this set is a male donor with ankylosing spondylitis. CDR3s include the opening cysteine and the closing phenylalanine or tryptophan. A D gene is named only where the DNA matches it firmly. Size is stated for part of the rows, as once, few or many counts, or as a class when the clone is expanded.

>TRBJ2-7|many|TRBV12-3/TRBV12-4|TRBD1
CASSGGQGHEQYF
TGTGCCAGCTCCGGGGGACAGGGCCACGAGCAGTACTTC
>TRBJ1-2|.|TRBV11-2|.
CASSLRQIYGYTF
TGTGCCAGCAGCTTACGCCAGATCTATGGCTACACCTTC
>TRBJ1-6|few|TRBV5-1|.
CVSSWRRADYNSPLHF
TGCGTCAGCAGCTGGCGTCGGGCTGACTACAATTCACCCCTCCACTTT
>TRBJ1-6|few|TRBV20-1|.
CSASFVTAELNSPLHF
TGCAGTGCTAGTTTCGTTACGGCAGAACTTAATTCACCCCTCCACTTT
>TRBJ2-7|.|TRBV28|.
CASSLIPKRRPQKTYEQYF
TGTGCCAGCAGTTTAATCCCAAAAAGACGTCCACAAAAAACCTACGAGCAGTACTTC
>TRBJ2-7|few|TRBV29-1|.
CSVVRAYEQYF
TGCAGCGTTGTCCGGGCCTACGAGCAGTACTTC
>TRBJ1-2|.|TRBV6-2/TRBV6-3|.
CASSMARGYTF
TGTGCCAGCAGCATGGCCCGCGGCTACACCTTC
>TRBJ2-1|few|TRBV20-1|TRBD2
CSALKYRTSGDLFSSYNEQFF
TGCAGTGCTCTAAAATACCGGACTAGCGGGGACCTATTCAGCTCCTACAATGAGCAGTTCTTC
>TRBJ1-2|.|TRBV4-1|.
CASSQAQARKGFGYTF
TGCGCCAGCAGCCAAGCTCAAGCCCGTAAGGGATTCGGCTACACCTTC
>TRBJ2-1|many|TRBV5-1|TRBD2
CASSLGLAGPSYNEQFF
TGTGCCAGCAGCCTAGGACTAGCGGGCCCCTCCTACAATGAGCAGTTCTTC